This record looks at one T cell receptor (beta chain) sequence and its context. Frequency alone marks this clonotype as medium-sized (0.01 to 0.1%); no count is stored. No cognate antigen has been identified for it. Prior to TCRbeta sequencing, five KLR/GPR56-defined CD4+ populations were enriched by fluorescence-activated cell sorting. TCRbeta repertoires of five CD4+ T-cell subsets defined by KLRB1, KLRG1, GPR56 and KLRF1 expression were sequenced to test a linear memory differentiation pathway. TCR-sequenced cells came from peripheral blood of healthy control individuals, reported as five donors in the TCRbeta analysis figure. The researchers collected heparinized peripheral blood and processed every sample within one hour of retrieval. Blood was diluted 1:2 in PBS, and peripheral blood mononuclear cells were then isolated from the diluted blood at room temperature by Biocoll density gradient centrifugation. CD4+ T cells were enriched from freshly isolated PBMCs by magnetic sorting with anti-CD4 MicroBeads before flow sorting. A BD FACSAria II was used to sort CD4+ T cells, enriched from the PBMCs of healthy donors, according to marker expression. For surface staining, the researchers used Miltenyi Biotec antibodies: anti-KLRB1 clone 191B8, anti-KLRF1 clone 4A4.D10 and anti-KLRG1 clone REA261.

From a lookup of the germline V gene (reference sequence), CDR1 and CDR2 are SEHNR and FQNEAQ. From the cysteine up to the phenylalanine, the CDR3 has a length of 13 residues. There is no recorded DNA. Sequenced on an Illumina HiSeq 2500. The recombined TCRbeta locus was amplified by a previously published PCR protocol to build sequencing libraries. As for the authors' bioinformatics: Any read whose average quality score fell below 30 was discarded, and IMSEQ was used to process the reads that remained. Vbeta gene, Jbeta gene and CDR3 amino acid sequence were used to define clonotypes. To quantify how much the repertoires of different populations overlapped, the Morisita-Horn index was computed on the top 100 expanded clones. Renyi diversity profiles calculated on the top 100 expanded clones were used to evaluate clonal diversity. After the reads were reprocessed by TCRdb, one entry was made per CDR3 protein sequence, with no DNA. TCRdb, not the original authors, processed these V and J calls. In this sample's table one finds more than 2,000 distinct CDR3 sequences. The ten biggest clones cover about 3.8% of the sample.

The sample is drawn from a study of GPR56 and killer-like receptors on CD4 memory cells (dated by TCRdb to the late 2010s). Looking at the study overall: According to the study's proposal, human CD4+ memory T-cell differentiation and cytokine production potential are marked by the progressive acquisition of KLRB1, KLRG1, GPR56 and then KLRF1. Healthy blood donors in the study were described as age-matched to the liver disease patients, whose median age was about 68 years. Study-wide findings and limitations: Clones dominating late populations 4 and 5 were also found in early populations 1 and 2, and this finding was taken by the authors as evidence for linear differentiation. Overlap of TCR repertoires was especially pronounced between late populations 4 and 5, and partly extended to population 3. Diversity and similarity analyses were restricted to the 100 most expanded clones per population rather than full repertoires. Clonal frequency was low in the marker-negative population and rose progressively along the proposed pathway, while TCRbeta diversity fell correspondingly.

The TCR was taken from a human donor in good health. Sequenced input: memory CD4+ T cells from blood. This chain is built from TRBV7-9 and TRBJ1-2; checking the TCRdb D call of TRBD1 is not possible without DNA. This receptor has the CDR3 CASSLRTAYGYTF.